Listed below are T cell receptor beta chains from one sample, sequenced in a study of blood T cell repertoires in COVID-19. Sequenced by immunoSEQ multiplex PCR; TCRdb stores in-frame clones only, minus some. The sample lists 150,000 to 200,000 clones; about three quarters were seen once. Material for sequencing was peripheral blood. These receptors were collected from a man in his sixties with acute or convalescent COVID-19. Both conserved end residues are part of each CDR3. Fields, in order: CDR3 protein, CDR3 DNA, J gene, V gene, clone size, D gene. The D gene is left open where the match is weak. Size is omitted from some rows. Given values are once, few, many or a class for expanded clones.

CASSEAGRTNEKLFF,TGTGCCAGCAGTGAAGCTGGCAGAACAAATGAAAAACTGTTTTTT,TRBJ1-4,TRBV2,.,.
CASSGTGGNQPQHF,TGTGCCAGCAGCGGGACAGGGGGTAATCAGCCCCAGCATTTT,TRBJ1-5,TRBV5-5,.,TRBD1
CASSVVGTLTTDTQYF,TGTGCCAGCAGCGTAGTCGGGACACTTACCACAGATACGCAGTATTTT,TRBJ2-3,TRBV9,once,.
CASSQSLAGALSYEQYF,TGTGCCAGCAGCCAAAGTCTAGCGGGGGCCCTCTCCTACGAGCAGTACTTC,TRBJ2-7,TRBV3-1/TRBV3-2,.,TRBD2
CASSYGQNSYEQYF,TGTGCCAGCAGCTATGGACAGAATTCCTACGAGCAGTACTTC,TRBJ2-7,TRBV5-4,.,.
CASSHREGVTEAFF,TGTGCCAGCAGCCACAGAGAGGGTGTTACTGAAGCTTTCTTT,TRBJ1-1,TRBV7-2,.,.
CASSRLSGTDTQYF,TGTGCCAGCAGTCGCCTTAGCGGCACAGATACGCAGTATTTT,TRBJ2-3,TRBV6-5,.,.
CASSFLPTGEDYGYTF,TGTGCCAGCAGTTTCCTCCCCACAGGGGAGGACTATGGCTACACCTTC,TRBJ1-2,TRBV28,.,TRBD1
CASSRTGLGNQPQHF,TGTGCCAGCAGCCGGACAGGGCTGGGCAATCAGCCCCAGCATTTT,TRBJ1-5,TRBV5-6,.,TRBD1
CASSLNKGTEAFF,TGTGCCAGCAGCCTTAATAAGGGGACTGAAGCTTTCTTT,TRBJ1-1,TRBV12-3/TRBV12-4,.,.
CASSQGGGINQPQHF,TGTGCCAGCAGCCAAGGAGGGGGTATCAATCAGCCCCAGCATTTT,TRBJ1-5,TRBV3-1/TRBV3-2,.,.
CASSIGTGEYGYTF,TGTGCCAGTAGTATCGGGACAGGGGAGTATGGCTACACCTTC,TRBJ1-2,TRBV19,.,TRBD1
CASSDHLDRSGDEQYF,TGCGCCAGCAGTGACCATCTAGATAGGAGCGGCGACGAGCAGTACTTC,TRBJ2-7,TRBV10-1,.,.
CASGPAVAGGSTDTQYF,TGTGCTAGTGGTCCTGCCGTAGCGGGGGGAAGCACAGATACGCAGTATTTT,TRBJ2-3,TRBV12-5,few,TRBD2
CATSPGSGGPYEQYF,TGTGCCACCAGCCCCGGTAGCGGGGGGCCCTACGAGCAGTACTTC,TRBJ2-7,TRBV24-1,few,TRBD2
CASSYLRNEQFF,TGTGCCAGCAGTTACCTGAGGAATGAGCAGTTCTTC,TRBJ2-1,TRBV6-2/TRBV6-3,.,.
CASSSRRAGGPGTQYF,TGTGCCAGCAGTTCACGCAGAGCGGGGGGGCCAGGTACGCAGTATTTT,TRBJ2-3,TRBV6-5,.,TRBD2
CASSLGGTSGDTQYF,TGTGCCAGCTCACTGGGGGGGACTAGCGGAGATACGCAGTATTTT,TRBJ2-3,TRBV18,.,TRBD2